These 31 T cell receptor beta chains share one sample of origin, sequenced in a study of tumor-infiltrating lymphocytes in oesophageal squamous cell carcinoma. TCRdb processed the PCR reads anew with MiXCR; each CDR3 protein has one entry. The profile covers just under 20,000 distinct CDR3 sequences, with roughly two fifths appearing a single time and 19% taken by the ten largest. Sequencing was carried out using esophageal tumor tissue. These receptors were obtained from a male donor with esophageal squamous cell carcinoma.

As DNA, the CDR3 is TGTGCCAGCAGGTCCGGGACAGGGGTGGACGAGCAGTACTTC. Its protein is CASRSGTGVDEQYF. This sequence joins TRBV13 and TRBJ2-1, with TRBD1 identical over 10 bases. The closer fit of TRBJ2-7 to the DNA end suggests the J call may be wrong. CDR1 PRHDT and CDR2 FYEKMQ come from the germline V gene (reference sequence). This CDR3 has 14 residues.

This clonotype occurred many times. This rearrangement joins TRBV11-2 to TRBJ2-1, with D perhaps TRBD2 (5 bases). The J call may be incorrect, as the DNA end agrees better with TRBJ2-7. Germline assignment: CDR1 SGHAT and CDR2 FQNNGV. The CDR3 has 14 amino acids. CDR3 DNA: TGTGCCAGCAGCTTAGCGGGATTTGTCGGTGAGCAGTACTTC. Encoded protein: CASSLAGFVGEQYF.

The chain employs TRBV6-1 and TRBJ2-3, with TRBD2 matching over 8 bases. Germline V gene sequence: CDR1 MNHNS, CDR2 SASEGT. The ends lost 7 bases at V and 2 bases at J; junction bases unmatched: 8. CDR3 length: 15 residues. The CDR3 protein is CASIGLARHTDTQYF. CDR3 nucleotides: TGTGCCAGCATAGGACTAGCTCGCCACACAGATACGCAGTATTTT.

Ten or more counts support this clonotype. This chain links TRBV11-3 with TRBJ2-4, with a tentative D call TRBD1 (5 bases). Germline values: CDR1 SGHNT, CDR2 YENEEA. V was clipped by 2 bases and J by 1 base, with 12 bases between them. CDR3 length: 16 amino acids. This CDR3 is CASSLSQGLAKNIQYF. The CDR3 coding sequence is TGTGCCAGCAGCTTATCGCAGGGTTTGGCCAAAAACATTCAGTACTTC.

On this clonotype itself: A much larger clone is a single base away; this may be a read error. The CDR3 DNA reads TGTGCCAGCAGTTACTCGCTCCGTAGAGATGGGTACTTC. Protein product: CASSYSLRRDGYF. J is TRBJ2-1 and V is TRBV6-6; D unresolved. The CDR3 covers 13 residues. Germline CDR1 and CDR2: MNHNY and SVGAGI (reference sequence).

The chain uses TRBV5-5 and TRBJ2-5; D perhaps matches TRBD1 (6 bases). Trimming stripped 2 bases from V and 5 bases from J, with 13 bases between. Germline lookup yields CDR1 SGHKS and CDR2 YYEKEE (reference sequence). This CDR3 has 14 amino acids. CDR3 in amino acids: CASSFSGAGETQYF. CDR3 nucleotide sequence: TGTGCCAGCAGCTTTTCAGGGGCCGGGGAGACCCAGTACTTC. Together with reference TRBV5-5 and TRBJ2-5, the CDR3 gives the full variable domain: DAGVTQSPTHLIKTRGQQVTLRCSPISGHKSVSWYQQVLGQGPQFIFQYYEKEERGRGNFPDRFSARQFPNYSSELNVNALLLGDSALYLCASSFSGAGETQYFGPGTRLLVL.

This chain links TRBV7-3 with TRBJ2-1; TRBD1 might be the D (6 bases). The CDR3 totals 12 residues. V lost 3 bases to trimming and J lost 7 bases, with 7 bases between them. Germline-derived CDR1 and CDR2 are SGHTA and FQGTGA. The CDR3, as DNA: TGTGCCAGCAGCTTGACAGGTAATGAGCAGTTCTTC. Amino acid sequence: CASSLTGNEQFF. Together with reference TRBV7-3 and TRBJ2-1, the CDR3 gives the full variable domain: GAGVSQTPSNKVTEKGKYVELRCDPISGHTALYWYRQSLGQGPEFLIYFQGTGAADDSGLPNDRFFAVRPEGSVSTLKIQRTERGDSAVYLCASSLTGNEQFFGPGTRLTVL.

The V gene is TRBV19, the J gene TRBJ2-7, with D tentatively TRBD1 (5 bases). In germline, CDR1 is LNHDA, CDR2 SQIVND (reference sequence). This CDR3 spans 13 amino acids. Between the trimmed V and J ends, which lost 7 bases and 2 bases, there was a span of 12 bases. The CDR3 nucleotides read TGTGCCAGTAAAGGAACAGGAACCTACGAGCAGTACTTC. This sequence encodes CASKGTGTYEQYF.

J is TRBJ2-3 and V is TRBV12-3 or TRBV12-4; the match to TRBD2 covers 7 bases. The last part of the DNA fits TRBJ2-1 better; the J call may be wrong. The CDR3 has 16 amino acids. The CDR3 loop reads CASSLRGGRSYNEQFF. The CDR3 coding sequence is TGTGCCAGCAGTTTAAGAGGCGGGAGATCCTACAATGAGCAGTTCTTC.

This clonotype was detected a few times. The chain joins TRBV18 to TRBJ2-5; 8 bases agree with TRBD2. J gave up 2 bases and V 4 bases, and 9 bases lay outside the gene matches. The CDR3 runs 16 residues. Germline CDR1 KGHSH, CDR2 LQKENI. Here the CDR3 reads CASSRSGTSLQETQYF. CDR3 coding DNA: TGTGCCAGCTCACGCTCCGGGACTAGTCTTCAAGAGACCCAGTACTTC.

This clonotype has a count of ten or more. V gene TRBV6-1 combines with J gene TRBJ1-2; possibly TRBD1 for D (6 bases). V shed 6 bases and J shed 0 bases, with 14 bases lying between them. Per the germline V gene, CDR1 is MNHNS and CDR2 is SASEGT. The CDR3 length is 15 residues. This CDR3 reads CASRPQDRSNYGYTF. The CDR3 nucleotides are TGTGCCAGCAGGCCCCAAGACAGGTCTAACTATGGCTACACCTTC.

In its sample, this clonotype was seen many times. The rearrangement uses TRBV5-1 and TRBJ2-5; 8 bases are shared with TRBD1. The ends lost 4 bases at V and 2 bases at J; junction bases unmatched: 7. The CDR3 has 15 residues. Germline V CDR1 and CDR2: SGHRS, YFSETQ. DNA for the CDR3: TGCGCCAGCAGCCCCGGACAGGGTCGGCAAGAGACCCAGTACTTC. Protein: CASSPGQGRQETQYF.

This clonotype has a count of ten or more. The chain joins TRBV11-3 to TRBJ2-1, with D perhaps matching TRBD1 (7 bases). Trimming took off 4 bases at V and 10 bases at J, with 17 bases between the two ends. Germline V gives CDR1 SGHNT, CDR2 YENEEA. There are 14 residues in the CDR3. The CDR3 sequence is CASSSEGAGREQFF. CDR3 in DNA: TGTGCCAGCAGCTCGGAGGGGGCAGGCAGGGAGCAGTTCTTC. Using reference TRBV11-3 and TRBJ2-1 for the parts outside the CDR3, the full variable domain is EAGVVQSPRYKIIEKKQPVAFWCNPISGHNTLYWYLQNLGQGPELLIRYENEEAVDDSQLPKDRFSAERLKGVDSTLKIQPAELGDSAVYLCASSSEGAGREQFFGPGTRLTVL.

This clonotype was picked up many times. The chain links TRBV11-1 to TRBJ1-3; D unresolved. The V end was cut by 3 bases, the J end by 9 bases, with 18 bases between. Germline-derived CDR1 and CDR2 are SGHAT and FQDESV (reference sequence). CDR3 size: 15 residues. CDR3 region: CASSLTRTGGVTIYF. The CDR3 DNA is TGTGCCAGCAGCTTGACAAGGACCGGAGGTGTCACCATATATTTT.

Regarding this clonotype: One end of the junction does not line up with germline, which may come from a read error. The chain carries TRBV6-6 and TRBJ1-6; no reliable D call. From germline, CDR1 is MNHNY and CDR2 SVGAGI (reference sequence). The CDR3 length is 13 residues. In DNA form, the CDR3 reads TGTGCCAGCGGTTACTCAAGTCCCTACGAGCAGTACTTT. This encodes CASGYSSPYEQYF.

J is TRBJ2-1 and V is TRBV7-2; D remains ambiguous. The last part of the DNA fits TRBJ2-7 better; the J call may be wrong. CDR1 SGHTA and CDR2 FQGNSA come from the germline V gene. This CDR3 is 12 amino acids long. For the CDR3, the DNA is TGTGCCAGCAGCTTAGTTAGGTACGAGCAGTACTTC. As protein: CASSLVRYEQYF.

The chain links TRBV6-6 to TRBJ1-6; TRBD1 matches 7 bases. V was pared by 2 bases and J by 11 bases, with 6 bases of the junction left unmatched. This CDR3 region has 14 residues. Germline CDR1 reads MNHNY; CDR2 reads SVGAGI (reference sequence). This chain's CDR3 is CASSYEDRRTPLHF. The CDR3 region has the DNA TGTGCCAGCAGTTACGAGGACAGGAGAACACCCCTCCACTTT.

This clonotype was detected many times. The chain employs TRBV27 and TRBJ2-4, with 10 nucleotides matching TRBD1. With 0 bases clipped from V and 13 bases from J, the junction kept 6 bases outside the gene matches. The germline V gene has CDR1 MNHEY and CDR2 SMNVEV (reference sequence). This CDR3 spans 14 amino acids. CDR3 region: CASSLSRTGGEQYF. The CDR3 coding sequence is TGTGCCAGCAGTTTATCGAGGACAGGGGGGGAGCAGTACTTC.

This clonotype was counted only a few times. The chain couples TRBV27 to TRBJ2-7, with D tentatively TRBD2 (5 bases). V was pared by 8 bases and J by 2 bases, with 10 bases between. The CDR3 has 12 amino acids. CDR1 and CDR2 (germline): MNHEY, SMNVEV (reference sequence). This chain's CDR3 is CASVAKTYEQYF. The DNA for the CDR3 is TGTGCCAGCGTAGCGAAGACCTACGAGCAGTACTTC.

This clonotype occurred many times. It is likely a read error, because the conserved phenylalanine at the end of the CDR3 is missing. Because the CDR3's place on the DNA is in doubt, the DNA is left out and the CDR3 is given as listed by TCRdb. The chain joins TRBV6-1 to TRBJ2-7; the D call in the table, TRBD1, was not verified against the DNA. Germline V gives CDR1 MNHNS, CDR2 SASEGT. Inclusive of both ends, the CDR3 amounts to 16 amino acids. CDR3 protein: CASRPNGGLGGYTFGS.

There are a few counts of this clonotype. This chain connects TRBV7-2 to TRBJ2-5; 8 bases agree with TRBD1. The CDR3 sequence is 15 residues long. V dropped 1 base and J dropped 4; count of bases not matched to a gene: 5. Germline V CDR1 and CDR2: SGHTA, FQGNSA. CDR3 sequence: CASSLVGDRGETQYF. The CDR3 bases are TGTGCCAGCAGCTTAGTCGGAGACAGGGGAGAGACCCAGTACTTC.

The chain couples TRBV7-6 to TRBJ2-5, with 11 bases fitting TRBD1. The J call may be incorrect, as the DNA end agrees better with TRBJ2-7. Germline CDR1 reads SGHVS; CDR2 reads FNYEAQ. This CDR3 region has 15 residues. CDR3 sequence: CASSFSGQGAYEQYF. CDR3 nucleotide sequence: TGTGCCAGCAGCTTTTCGGGACAGGGGGCCTACGAGCAGTACTTC.

J is TRBJ2-1 and V is TRBV7-2, with D possibly TRBD1 on 5 matching bases. With 5 bases removed from V and 6 bases from J, the gap between germline ends came to 14 bases. The CDR3 has 14 amino acids. CDR1 is SGHTA, CDR2 FQGNSA, per germline. CDR3 nucleotides: TGTGCCAGCAGCCCGACACCGCAGGGCAATGAGCAGTTCTTC. Protein: CASSPTPQGNEQFF.

DNA for the CDR3: TGTGCCAGCAGTGAAACCCATAGCAATCAGCCCCAGCATTTT. It translates to CASSETHSNQPQHF. The chain couples TRBV6-1 to TRBJ1-5, with unresolved D. This CDR3 spans 14 amino acids. V was shortened by 2 bases and J by 0 bases, with 5 bases between the two germline ends. The germline V gene encodes CDR1 MNHNS and CDR2 SASEGT.

Ten or more counts support this clonotype. The gene calls are TRBV29-1 and TRBJ1-2, with 7 bases matching TRBD1. J lost 2 bases, V lost 3 bases, and 6 bases had no gene match. The CDR3 covers 14 residues. From germline, CDR1 is SQVTM and CDR2 ANQGSEA. The CDR3 region has the DNA TGCAGCGTTGATTGGGTCAGGGGGAACTATGGCTACACCTTC. Translation: CSVDWVRGNYGYTF.

This clonotype was counted between two and nine times. The chain combines TRBV6-1 with TRBJ1-5; no clear D. The V end lost 1 base, the J end lost 0 bases, and 10 bases lay between the germline ends. The CDR3 extends over 16 amino acids. CDR1 and CDR2 from the germline V gene are MNHNS and SASEGT. The CDR3 spells CASSEERHPSNQPQHF. CDR3 in DNA: TGTGCCAGCAGTGAAGAGAGACACCCTAGCAATCAGCCCCAGCATTTT.

In regard to this clonotype: The germline gene is not matched at one end of the junction; a read error may be the cause. CDR3 amino acids: CASSFSPDHNEQYF. In DNA, the CDR3 is TGTGCTAGCAGCTTCTCCCCCGACCACAATGAGCAGTACTTC. V usage is TRBV7-6 and J usage is TRBJ2-7; D not certain. Per germline, CDR1 SGHVS and CDR2 FNYEAQ. This CDR3 region has 14 residues.

This chain links TRBV7-6 with TRBJ2-5, with a possible D match to TRBD2 (7 bases). The J call may be wrong; the DNA end is better matched by TRBJ2-7. Germline CDR1 reads SGHVS; CDR2 reads FNYEAQ. The CDR3 totals 16 residues. The DNA for the CDR3 is TGTGCCAGCAGCTTACAAATTGGGGGGGCAGTCTACGAGCAGTACTTC. It codes for CASSLQIGGAVYEQYF.

V usage is TRBV20-1 and J usage is TRBJ2-4; D is possibly TRBD1 (6 bases). The ends were cut back, 6 bases at V and 11 bases at J, with 17 bases in the middle. From germline, CDR1 is DFQATT and CDR2 SNEGSKA (reference sequence). The CDR3 is 12 residues long. The CDR3 coding sequence is TGCAGTGCGAGTGCGGGTGGGGGCCTTCAGTACTTC. As protein: CSASAGGGLQYF.

V and J are TRBV7-9 and TRBJ2-4; 10 nucleotides align to TRBD2. The tail of the sequence fits TRBJ2-7 better, so the J call may be wrong. The CDR3 has 15 amino acids. CDR1 SEHNR and CDR2 FQNEAQ come from the germline V gene (reference sequence). CDR3 bases: TGTGCCAGCAGGCATCGGACTAGCGGCTTCTACGAGCAGTACTTC. Translating gives CASRHRTSGFYEQYF.

A word on this clonotype: One junction end does not reproduce the germline sequence, and a read error may be involved. The genes are TRBV28 and TRBJ2-7; 7 bases map to TRBD2. There are 12 residues in the CDR3. Germline-derived CDR1 and CDR2 are MDHEN and SYDVKM. The CDR3 nucleotides read TGTGCCAGCAGCCCCTTAGGCGGGGGAGAGTTCTTC. Translation: CASSPLGGGEFF.